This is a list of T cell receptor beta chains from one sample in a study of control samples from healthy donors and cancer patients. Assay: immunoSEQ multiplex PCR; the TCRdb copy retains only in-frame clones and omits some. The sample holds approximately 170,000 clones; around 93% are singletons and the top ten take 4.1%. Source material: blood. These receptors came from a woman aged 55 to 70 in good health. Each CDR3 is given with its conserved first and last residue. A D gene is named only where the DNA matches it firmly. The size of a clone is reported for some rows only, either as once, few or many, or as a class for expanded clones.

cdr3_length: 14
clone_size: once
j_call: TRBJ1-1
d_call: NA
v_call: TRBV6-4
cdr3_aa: CASSDVPGGFEAFF
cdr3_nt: TGTGCCAGCAGTGACGTTCCGGGGGGCTTTGAAGCTTTCTTT

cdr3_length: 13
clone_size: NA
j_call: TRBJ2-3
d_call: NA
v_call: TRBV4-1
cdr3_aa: CASSQGSTDTQYF
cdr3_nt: TGCGCCAGCAGCCAAGGAAGCACAGATACGCAGTATTTT

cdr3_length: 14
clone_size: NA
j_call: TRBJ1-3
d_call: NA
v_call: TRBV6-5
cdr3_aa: CASTDSSSGNTIYF
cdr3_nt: TGTGCCAGCACCGACAGCTCCTCTGGAAACACCATATATTTT

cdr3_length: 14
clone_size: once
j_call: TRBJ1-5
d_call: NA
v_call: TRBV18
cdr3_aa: CASSPLYSNQPQHF
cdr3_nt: TGTGCCAGCTCACCACTCTATAGCAATCAGCCCCAGCATTTT

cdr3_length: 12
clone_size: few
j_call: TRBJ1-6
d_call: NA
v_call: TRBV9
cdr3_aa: CASSSTPGPLHF
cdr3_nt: TGTGCCAGCAGCTCAACCCCGGGACCCCTCCACTTT

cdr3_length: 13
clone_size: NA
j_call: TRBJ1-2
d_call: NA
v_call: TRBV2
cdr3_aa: CASSVQGMDGYTF
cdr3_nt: TGTGCCAGCAGTGTTCAGGGGATGGACGGCTACACCTTC

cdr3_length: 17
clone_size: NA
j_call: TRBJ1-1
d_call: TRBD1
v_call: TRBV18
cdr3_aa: CASSPRTGGQMNTEAFF
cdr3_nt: TGTGCCAGCTCCCCTCGGACAGGCGGACAAATGAACACTGAAGCTTTCTTT

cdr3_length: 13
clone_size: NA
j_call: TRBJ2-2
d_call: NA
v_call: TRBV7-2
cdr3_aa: CASSLQGTGELFF
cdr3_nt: TGTGCCAGCAGCTTACAGGGCACCGGGGAGCTGTTTTTT

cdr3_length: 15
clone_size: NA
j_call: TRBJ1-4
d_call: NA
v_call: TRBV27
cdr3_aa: CASSFLGALNEKLFF
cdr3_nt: TGTGCCAGCAGTTTCTTAGGGGCTCTTAATGAAAAACTGTTTTTT

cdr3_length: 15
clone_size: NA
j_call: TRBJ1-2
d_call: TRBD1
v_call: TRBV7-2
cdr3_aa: CASSHPDTGVGGYTF
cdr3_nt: TGTGCCAGCAGTCACCCAGATACAGGGGTAGGTGGCTACACCTTC

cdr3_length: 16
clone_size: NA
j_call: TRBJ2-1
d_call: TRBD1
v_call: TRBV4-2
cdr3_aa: CASSPAGTGGEDEQFF
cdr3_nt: TGTGCCAGCAGCCCCGCCGGGACAGGGGGAGAGGATGAGCAGTTCTTC

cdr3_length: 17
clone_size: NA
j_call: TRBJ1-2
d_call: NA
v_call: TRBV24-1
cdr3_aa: CATSDPLIRQVDYGYTF
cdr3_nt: TGTGCCACCAGTGATCCCTTAATCCGACAGGTTGACTATGGCTACACCTTC

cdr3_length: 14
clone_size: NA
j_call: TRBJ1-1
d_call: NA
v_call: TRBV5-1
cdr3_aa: CASSLGQGGTEAFF
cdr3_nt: TGCGCCAGCAGCTTGGGGCAGGGCGGCACTGAAGCTTTCTTT

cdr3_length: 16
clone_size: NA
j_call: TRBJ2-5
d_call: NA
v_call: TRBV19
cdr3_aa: CASSIDYGGLQETQYF
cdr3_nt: TGTGCCAGTAGTATAGATTACGGGGGATTGCAAGAGACCCAGTACTTC

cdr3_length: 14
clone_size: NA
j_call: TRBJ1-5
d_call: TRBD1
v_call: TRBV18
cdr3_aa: CASTGDSGNQPQHF
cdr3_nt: TGTGCCAGCACAGGGGACAGTGGCAATCAGCCCCAGCATTTT

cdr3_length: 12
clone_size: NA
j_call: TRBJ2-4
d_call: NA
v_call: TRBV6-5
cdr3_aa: CASSYAGNIQYF
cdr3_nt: TGTGCCAGCAGTTACGCAGGAAACATTCAGTACTTC

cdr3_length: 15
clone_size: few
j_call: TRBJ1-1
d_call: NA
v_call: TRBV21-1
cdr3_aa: CASSNLRRGRAEAFF
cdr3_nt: TGTGCCAGCAGCAACCTCAGGCGGGGTCGGGCTGAAGCTTTCTTT

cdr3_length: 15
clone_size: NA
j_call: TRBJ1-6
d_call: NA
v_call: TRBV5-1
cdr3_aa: CASSLVAGSNSPLHF
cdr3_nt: TGCGCCAGCAGCTTGGTGGCAGGGAGTAATTCACCCCTCCACTTT

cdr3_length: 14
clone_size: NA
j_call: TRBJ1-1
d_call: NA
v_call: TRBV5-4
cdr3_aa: CASRGSGGDTEAFF
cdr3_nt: TGTGCCAGCAGGGGGTCCGGGGGTGACACTGAAGCTTTCTTT

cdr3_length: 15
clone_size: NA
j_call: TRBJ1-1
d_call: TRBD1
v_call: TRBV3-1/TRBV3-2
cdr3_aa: CASSPPGQGNTEAFF
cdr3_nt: TGTGCCAGCAGCCCTCCGGGACAGGGGAACACTGAAGCTTTCTTT

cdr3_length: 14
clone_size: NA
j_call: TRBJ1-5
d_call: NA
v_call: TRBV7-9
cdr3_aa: CASSFMDSNQPQHF
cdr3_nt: TGTGCCAGCAGCTTTATGGACAGCAATCAGCCCCAGCATTTT

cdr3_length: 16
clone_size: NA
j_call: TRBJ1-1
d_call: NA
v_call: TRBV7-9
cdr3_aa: CASSLAGHGGNTEAFF
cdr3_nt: TGTGCCAGCAGCTTAGCGGGACATGGGGGTAACACTGAAGCTTTCTTT

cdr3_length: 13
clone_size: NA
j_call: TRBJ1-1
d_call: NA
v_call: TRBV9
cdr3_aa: CASSGGRNTEAFF
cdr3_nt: TGTGCCAGCAGCGGGGGGAGGAACACTGAAGCTTTCTTT

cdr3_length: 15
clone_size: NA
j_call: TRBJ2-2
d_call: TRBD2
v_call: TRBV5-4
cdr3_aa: CASSQTSGRAGELFF
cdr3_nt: TGTGCCAGCAGTCAGACTAGCGGTAGGGCCGGGGAGCTGTTTTTT

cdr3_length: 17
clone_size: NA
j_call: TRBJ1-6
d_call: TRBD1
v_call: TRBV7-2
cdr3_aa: CASSLGGVGQGLSPLHF
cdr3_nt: TGTGCCAGCAGCTTAGGGGGCGTGGGACAGGGGTTATCACCCCTCCACTTT